The T cell receptor (beta chain) described here comes from a study of response to subunit inactivated influenza vaccine (dated by TCRdb to the late 2010s). Background on the whole study: To follow how T cells responded to a trivalent subunit inactivated influenza vaccine, the researchers relied on deep quantitative profiling of the T cell receptor repertoire. Beyond this particular receptor, the publication reports: According to the authors, only a limited number of new T cells may be recruited by each seasonal influenza vaccination.

This clonotype showed up many times. Its antigen remains undetermined. No base qualities exist here, and no much larger clone lies one base off it. Measured from the cysteine to the phenylalanine, the CDR3 is 12 residues long. Left in the record is the CDR3 DNA by itself, 36 bases read in frame from the first base. CDR1 and CDR2 were assigned from the germline V gene as SGHRS and YFSETQ. A distance of 9 bases separates the germline ends of V and J, which lose 3 bases and 8 bases respectively. Library prep was done by RT-PCR. The sequencer listed for this sample is Illumina HiSeq 2500. In-frame beta chains were kept once TCRdb had trimmed the public reads at Q25 with fastp and called clones with MiXCR. Records with the same CDR3 protein are collapsed into one entry carrying the most frequent genes and DNA. The sample table records around 300,000 distinct CDR3 sequences; over 20% of these occur just once. Together, the top ten hold 9% to 12% of the sample.

This receptor was obtained from a man between 50 and 69 years old who received an inactivated influenza vaccine. Donor details come from another sample of the same person, matched by shared clones. The rearranged chain carries TRBV5-1 and TRBJ2-1; the D gene may be TRBD1 or TRBD2, since each aligns over 5 bases. The material was PBMCs from blood, obtained less than 22 months after vaccination. The CDR3 region reads CASSSGRDEQFF. The DNA sequence reads TGCGCCAGCAGCTCGGGACGGGATGAGCAGTTCTTC.